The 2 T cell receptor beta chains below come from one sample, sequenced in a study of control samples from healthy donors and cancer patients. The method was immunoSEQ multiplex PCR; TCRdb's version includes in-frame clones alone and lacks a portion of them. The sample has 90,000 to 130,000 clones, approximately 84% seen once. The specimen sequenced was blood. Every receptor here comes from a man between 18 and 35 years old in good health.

The CDR3, as DNA: TGTGCCAGCAGCCAACCGGGGGGGTTCACAGATACGCAGTATTTT. Translation gives CASSQPGGFTDTQYF. The chain combines TRBV4-2 with TRBJ2-3; 8 bases are shared with TRBD2. V trimming: 2 bases; J trimming: 2 bases; junction bases outside the gene matches: 3. The CDR3 sequence is 15 residues long. Germline values: CDR1 LGHNA, CDR2 YNFKEQ.

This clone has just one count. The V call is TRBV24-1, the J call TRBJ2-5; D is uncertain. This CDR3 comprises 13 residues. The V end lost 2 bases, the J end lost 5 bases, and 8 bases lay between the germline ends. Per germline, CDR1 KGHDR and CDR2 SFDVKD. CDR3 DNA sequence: TGTGCCACCAGTGATTACCTGGGGGAGACCCAGTACTTC. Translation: CATSDYLGETQYF.